The entry that follows covers one T cell receptor (beta chain) sequence. The sample belongs to a study of T cell changes during pregnancy in multiple sclerosis. This table comes from immunoSEQ multiplex PCR, and its TCRdb copy is limited to in-frame clones, with some not included. The data hold roughly 80,000 clones, with 93% observed a single time. The CDR3 covers 15 residues. V lost 3 bases, J lost 11 bases, and 15 bases stayed unmatched. Per the germline V gene, CDR1 is SGHDN and CDR2 is FVKESK. The gene calls are TRBV14 and TRBJ1-1; 7 nucleotides align to TRBD1. This sequence was found in a female donor with multiple sclerosis, enrolled in a pregnancy study. The specimen comprised peripheral blood, sampled in the second trimester of pregnancy. CDR3 sequence: CASSHTVRVQGMAFF. The CDR3 bases are TGTGCCAGCAGCCACACCGTCCGCGTACAGGGGATGGCTTTCTTT.